The rows below give T cell receptor beta chains drawn from one sample of a study of metastatic and nonmetastatic thyroid tumors. Using MiXCR, TCRdb reanalyzed the PCR reads. Among tens of thousands of clones, less than 20% were seen once, and the ten largest hold roughly 13%. What was sequenced was blood. The receptors derive from a female donor with papillary thyroid cancer or a benign thyroid nodule (not recorded which). Some clones in this sample may be carry-over from other donors' samples. Each CDR3 is given with its conserved first and last residue. The D gene is left open where the match is weak. Clone size is stated in some rows and not others, as once, few, many or a class when expanded.

clone_size: -
d_call: -
v_call: TRBV6-1
j_call: TRBJ2-7
cdr3_aa: CASSFSRGGGYEQYF
cdr3_nt: TGTGCCAGCAGTTTTTCGCGGGGAGGGGGCTACGAGCAGTACTTC

clone_size: many
d_call: TRBD1
v_call: TRBV19
j_call: TRBJ2-2
cdr3_aa: CASSFWDSLNTGELFF
cdr3_nt: TGTGCCAGTAGTTTCTGGGACAGCTTGAACACCGGGGAGCTGTTTTTT

clone_size: many
d_call: -
v_call: TRBV2
j_call: TRBJ2-7
cdr3_aa: CARQRQGAYEQYF
cdr3_nt: TGTGCCAGACAGCGGCAGGGAGCCTACGAGCAGTACTTC

clone_size: many
d_call: -
v_call: TRBV11-2
j_call: TRBJ1-2
cdr3_aa: CASSPSFRRGNDGYTF
cdr3_nt: TGTGCCAGCAGCCCTTCGTTTCGGAGGGGGAACGATGGCTACACCTTC

clone_size: many
d_call: -
v_call: TRBV5-6
j_call: TRBJ1-2
cdr3_aa: CASSLYLETAYGYTF
cdr3_nt: TGTGCCAGCAGCTTGTACCTGGAGACCGCCTATGGCTACACCTTC

clone_size: many
d_call: -
v_call: TRBV11-2
j_call: TRBJ2-1
cdr3_aa: CASSLSGAAEQFF
cdr3_nt: TGTGCCAGCAGCTTATCCGGGGCAGCTGAGCAGTTCTTC

clone_size: many
d_call: TRBD1
v_call: TRBV19
j_call: TRBJ1-2
cdr3_aa: CASSIGQGQGAGYGYTF
cdr3_nt: TGTGCCAGTAGTATTGGCCAGGGACAGGGGGCGGGCTATGGCTACACCTTC

clone_size: -
d_call: TRBD1
v_call: TRBV28
j_call: TRBJ2-7
cdr3_aa: CASTRNPGQGEYEQYF
cdr3_nt: TGTGCCAGCACCAGAAATCCGGGACAGGGGGAGTACGAGCAGTACTTC

clone_size: -
d_call: -
v_call: TRBV11-3
j_call: TRBJ2-5
cdr3_aa: CASRPGRGSETQYF
cdr3_nt: TGTGCCAGCAGGCCGGGACGGGGGTCGGAGACCCAGTACTTC

clone_size: few
d_call: -
v_call: TRBV6-1
j_call: TRBJ1-2
cdr3_aa: CASSEQASGGGYTF
cdr3_nt: TGTGCCAGCAGTGAACAGGCCTCTGGCGGTGGCTACACCTTC

clone_size: many
d_call: TRBD2
v_call: TRBV5-1
j_call: TRBJ2-1
cdr3_aa: CASSSAGVGYNEQFF
cdr3_nt: TGCGCCAGCAGCTCAGCGGGAGTTGGGTACAATGAGCAGTTCTTC

clone_size: -
d_call: TRBD2
v_call: TRBV6-5
j_call: TRBJ2-1
cdr3_aa: CASSWTGGDNEQFF
cdr3_nt: TGTGCCAGCAGTTGGACGGGAGGAGACAATGAGCAGTTCTTC

clone_size: many
d_call: -
v_call: TRBV11-1
j_call: TRBJ1-1
cdr3_aa: CASSLVGRVAFF
cdr3_nt: TGTGCCAGCAGCTTAGTCGGAAGGGTGGCTTTCTTT

clone_size: many
d_call: -
v_call: TRBV19
j_call: TRBJ1-5
cdr3_aa: CASSMYNPNQPQHF
cdr3_nt: TGTGCCAGTAGTATGTACAACCCAAATCAGCCCCAGCATTTT

clone_size: many
d_call: TRBD1
v_call: TRBV6-1
j_call: TRBJ2-5
cdr3_aa: CASSGTGFETQYF
cdr3_nt: TGTGCCAGCAGCGGGACAGGGTTCGAGACCCAGTACTTC

clone_size: -
d_call: -
v_call: TRBV11-2
j_call: TRBJ2-1
cdr3_aa: CASSLEPGVGNEQFF
cdr3_nt: TGTGCCAGCAGCTTAGAACCGGGAGTGGGCAATGAGCAGTTCTTC

clone_size: -
d_call: TRBD1
v_call: TRBV7-8
j_call: TRBJ1-2
cdr3_aa: CASSLDIQGLSYGYTF
cdr3_nt: TGTGCCAGCAGCTTAGATATACAGGGGTTGAGCTATGGCTACACCTTC

clone_size: -
d_call: -
v_call: TRBV5-1
j_call: TRBJ2-7
cdr3_aa: CASSLARGRLAEPTSEQYF
cdr3_nt: TGCGCCAGCAGCTTGGCTAGGGGGCGGCTAGCGGAACCCACTTCCGAGCAGTACTTC

clone_size: many
d_call: -
v_call: TRBV6-2/TRBV6-3
j_call: TRBJ2-1
cdr3_aa: CASSLLGEQFF
cdr3_nt: TGTGCCAGCTCATTATTGGGGGAGCAGTTCTTC

clone_size: many
d_call: -
v_call: TRBV10-3
j_call: TRBJ1-5
cdr3_aa: CAISASSGVGQPQHF
cdr3_nt: TGTGCCATCAGTGCCTCGAGTGGGGTAGGGCAGCCCCAGCATTTT

clone_size: -
d_call: TRBD2
v_call: TRBV5-1
j_call: TRBJ2-1
cdr3_aa: CSSSLSGSGYNEQFF
cdr3_nt: TGCTCCAGCAGCTTGAGCGGGAGTGGTTACAATGAGCAGTTCTTC

clone_size: -
d_call: TRBD1
v_call: TRBV6-1
j_call: TRBJ2-1
cdr3_aa: CASSETGGGHNEQFF
cdr3_nt: TGTGCCAGCAGTGAGACAGGGGGCGGACACAATGAGCAGTTCTTC

clone_size: many
d_call: -
v_call: TRBV27
j_call: TRBJ2-1
cdr3_aa: CASSLGGHNEQFF
cdr3_nt: TGTGCCAGCAGTCTCGGGGGTCACAATGAGCAGTTCTTC

clone_size: many
d_call: -
v_call: TRBV16
j_call: TRBJ2-1
cdr3_aa: CASSQSITSGNEQFF
cdr3_nt: TGTGCCAGCAGCCAATCGATCACTAGTGGAAATGAGCAGTTCTTC